The 7 T cell receptor beta chains in this list originate from one sample, sequenced in a study of blood T cell repertoires in COVID-19. The table came from immunoSEQ multiplex PCR; TCRdb's copy has only in-frame clones and leaves some out. The sample lists 150,000 to 200,000 clones, about 88% occurring once. The sequenced sample was peripheral blood. The receptors come from an elderly woman in a cohort sampled during active or convalescent COVID-19.

The J gene is TRBJ2-1, the V gene TRBV12-5; D is possibly TRBD2 (5 bases). V gave up 7 bases and J gave up 1 base, with 17 bases separating them. Germline assignment: CDR1 LGHNT and CDR2 FRNRAP. The CDR3 is 16 amino acids. The CDR3 here is CASAMGGSRSYNEQFF. DNA of the CDR3: TGTGCTAGTGCCATGGGCGGGTCCCGGTCCTACAATGAGCAGTTCTTC.

In this sample, this clone turned up once. J is TRBJ1-4 and V is TRBV30; 7 positions agree with TRBD1. CDR3 length: 14 residues. Germline CDR1 GTSNPN, CDR2 SVGIG (reference sequence). The CDR3 here is CAQRQGNVVEKLFF. CDR3 in DNA: TGTGCGCAACGACAGGGAAATGTTGTTGAAAAACTGTTTTTT.

This clone was observed a handful of times. This rearrangement joins TRBV7-2 to TRBJ2-1; 9 positions agree with TRBD1. CDR1 is SGHTA, CDR2 FQGNSA, per germline. V was pared by 1 base and J by 8 bases, with 6 bases of the junction left unmatched. The CDR3 sequence is 15 residues long. The DNA of the CDR3 is TGTGCCAGCAGCTTAGAACAGGGGGCGAACTATGAGCAGTTCTTC. This sequence encodes CASSLEQGANYEQFF.

CDR3 sequence reads: CASSPRTATNYGYTF. CDR3 sequence (DNA): TGTGCCAGCAGCCCTAGGACAGCTACTAACTATGGCTACACCTTC. The chain has TRBV7-2 and TRBJ1-2, with D possibly being TRBD1 (6 bases). This CDR3 has 15 amino acids. Between the trimmed V and J ends, which lost 5 bases and 0 bases, there was a span of 13 bases. Germline assignment: CDR1 SGHTA and CDR2 FQGNSA.

This sequence joins TRBV7-8 and TRBJ2-5; D is unresolved. This CDR3 spans 15 amino acids. V was pared by 2 bases and J by 1 base, with 11 bases between. Germline V gene lookup returns CDR1 SGHVS and CDR2 FQNEAQ. The CDR3 DNA is TGTGCCAGCAGCTTAATGGGCCAAGGCCAAGAGACCCAGTACTTC. It specifies CASSLMGQGQETQYF.

The chain combines TRBV10-1 with TRBJ1-1, with no clear D. Looked up from germline, CDR1 is WNHNN and CDR2 is SYGVQD (reference sequence). The CDR3 is 14 amino acids. Trimming left V 0 bases short and J 2 bases short, with 7 bases between. The CDR3: CASSESMSNTEAFF. CDR3 DNA: TGCGCCAGCAGTGAGTCGATGAGCAACACTGAAGCTTTCTTT.

V usage is TRBV28 and J usage is TRBJ2-7; D uncertain. The germline V gene encodes CDR1 MDHEN and CDR2 SYDVKM. The CDR3 consists of 12 residues. Trimming shortened V by 1 base and J by 4 bases, and 5 bases separated the two germline ends. CDR3 sequence: CASSLYRYEQYF. DNA for the CDR3: TGTGCCAGCAGTTTATACAGATACGAGCAGTACTTC.